This entry is about one TCR beta chain. Under the authors' procedure: Estimation of nucleated cell counts was performed using reference gene primer amplification. The assay was immunoSEQ multiplex PCR, and TCRdb's table has in-frame clones only and misses some. Clone size and V and J calls were adopted from that table, with D and trimming inferred from the DNA. In the table there are approximately 150,000 clones, roughly three quarters of which are singletons. This sample stems from a study of blood T cell repertoires in COVID-19. About the research overall: COVID-19 samples from acute and convalescent phases originated in the United States, Italy and Spain.

The CDR3 runs 15 residues. V shed 5 bases and J 7 bases; nucleotides not matched to a gene: 8. Germline V CDR1 and CDR2: MDHEN, SYDVKM. The TCR was taken from a woman aged 55-75 years with acute or convalescent COVID-19. The rearrangement joins TRBV28 to TRBJ2-1, with 10 bases aligning to TRBD2. Sequencing was performed on peripheral blood. The CDR3 nucleotides are TGTGCCAGCAGTGTAGCGGGAGGAATCCTGAATGAGCAGTTCTTC. As protein: CASSVAGGILNEQFF.